This T cell receptor beta chain was retrieved from a study of T cell responses to AZD1222 COVID-19 vaccine. Assay: immunoSEQ multiplex PCR; the TCRdb copy retains only in-frame clones and omits some. The sample carries under 150,000 clones, approximately 90% recorded once. V was pared by 6 bases and J by 3 bases, with 26 bases between. Germline V gene data show CDR1 as MDHEN and CDR2 as SYDVKM. The CDR3 loop spans 18 amino acids. This TCR came from an adult who received the AZD1222 COVID-19 vaccine. The sequencing here drew on peripheral blood, taken 28 days after the second AZD1222 dose. The chain couples TRBV28 to TRBJ1-1; D is perhaps TRBD1 (6 bases). The CDR3: CASSPRSYNRVGHTEAFF. For the CDR3, the DNA is TGTGCCAGCAGCCCACGGTCGTACAACAGGGTAGGTCACACTGAAGCTTTCTTT.